This TCR beta chain was observed in a study of patients and donors after allogeneic stem cell transplantation. This clonotype occurred a few times. TCRdb reprocessed the RT-PCR reads with MiXCR, giving one entry per CDR3 protein. The repertoire holds some 880,000 distinct CDR3 sequences, with around 17% as singletons. The TCR was taken from a human donor who was either an allogeneic HSCT recipient or a stem cell or donor lymphocyte infusion donor (not recorded which). It is not recorded whose cells these are; they may come from a transplant donor. Material for sequencing was blood, either unsorted or a sorted T cell fraction (not recorded which).

This CDR3 reads CASRDSDRYNSPLHF. DNA of the CDR3: TGTGCCAGCAGAGACTCTGACAGATATAATTCACCCCTCCACTTT. The chain joins TRBV9 to TRBJ1-6; D possibly corresponds to TRBD1 (5 bases). Per germline, CDR1 SGDLS and CDR2 YYNGEE. V lost 5 bases and J 4 bases, leaving 13 bases between the germline ends. This CDR3 has 15 amino acids.